These 5 T cell receptor beta chains came from one sample sequenced in a study of T cells in Graves' hyperthyroidism and ophthalmopathy. There were TCR beta CDR3 regions amplified from RNA transcripts. First-round RT-PCR targeting the TCR CDR3 was performed with the HTBI primer set. A single record per CDR3 protein comes from TCRdb applying MiXCR to the multiplex PCR reads. This table has hundreds of thousands of distinct CDR3 sequences, roughly a third appearing once. Sequencing input: blood. The receptors shown here come from a woman aged 40 to 50 with Graves' hyperthyroidism.

This rearrangement joins TRBV19 to TRBJ2-3; D might be TRBD1 (5 bases). Trimming stripped 7 bases from V and 4 bases from J, with 12 bases between. Germline CDR1 is LNHDA and CDR2 is SQIVND (reference sequence). The CDR3 sequence is 13 residues long. The DNA for the CDR3 is TGTGCCAGTACAAATCAGGGTTCAGATACGCAGTATTTT. Translated: CASTNQGSDTQYF.

The chain employs TRBV6-1 and TRBJ2-5; 11 bases agree with TRBD2. Looked up from germline, CDR1 is MNHNS and CDR2 is SASEGT. The CDR3 spans 16 residues. J lost 2 bases, V lost 5 bases, and 7 bases had no gene match. CDR3: CASSPRTSGHQETQYF. CDR3 DNA: TGTGCCAGCAGTCCACGGACTAGCGGGCATCAAGAGACCCAGTACTTC.

V and J are TRBV15 and TRBJ1-4, with a weak D call TRBD1 (5 bases). The CDR3 is made up of 17 amino acids. Germline V gene lookup returns CDR1 LNHNV and CDR2 YYDKDF (reference sequence). Trimming pared 0 bases from V and 4 bases from J, leaving 15 bases between. The CDR3 protein is CATSRDGTTAINEKLFF. In nucleotides, the CDR3 is TGTGCCACCAGCAGAGATGGGACGACTGCAATTAATGAAAAACTGTTTTTT. Variable domain in full (rest from reference TRBV15 and TRBJ1-4): DAMVIQNPRYQVTQFGKPVTLSCSQTLNHNVMYWYQQKSSQAPKLLFHYYDKDFNNEADTPDNFQSRRPNTSFCFLDIRSPGLGDTAMYLCATSRDGTTAINEKLFFGSGTQLSVL.

In this sample, this clonotype is medium-sized. CDR3 DNA: TGTGCCAGCAGTGAGGCTGGGGGGCCTGGGGGAAACACCATATATTTT. Translating it yields CASSEAGGPGGNTIYF. The chain employs TRBV25-1 and TRBJ1-3, with TRBD1 as a possible D gene (6 bases). This CDR3 comprises 16 residues. CDR1 is MGHDK and CDR2 is SYGVNS in the germline V gene. V lost 3 bases, J lost 4 bases, and 16 bases lay in between.

This clonotype came up many times. The rearrangement uses TRBV7-8 and TRBJ1-6, with 8 bases that match TRBD1. The V gene's germline CDR1 is SGHVS and CDR2 FQNEAQ. The CDR3 is 15 residues long. V lost 5 bases and J lost 9; bases outside the gene matches: 9. The CDR3 nucleotides read TGTGCCAGCAGCCCATTCCAGACAGGGGTTTCACCCCTCCACTTT. This sequence encodes CASSPFQTGVSPLHF.